The text below deals with one T cell receptor beta chain. After removal of 3 bases from V and 4 bases from J, the junction contained 5 bases not matched to a gene. The germline V gene has CDR1 KGHSH and CDR2 LQKENI. CDR3 length: 14 amino acids. The data were taken from a study of blood T cell repertoires in COVID-19. Study in general: Researchers got acute and convalescent COVID-19 samples from the United States, Italy and Spain.

Repertoires were generated with immunoSEQ multiplex PCR, while TCRdb's copy carries only in-frame clones and drops some. The sample records some 120,000 clones, around 89% being singletons. The clonotype was recovered from a human donor in a cohort sampled during active COVID-19. V is TRBV18 and J is TRBJ2-7, with 8 bases identical to TRBD1. Material for sequencing was peripheral blood. CDR3 region: CASSPSGGRYEQYF. DNA of the CDR3: TGTGCCAGCTCACCGTCAGGGGGCAGGTACGAGCAGTACTTC. Variable domain in full (rest from reference TRBV18 and TRBJ2-7): NAGVMQNPRHLVRRRGQEARLRCSPMKGHSHVYWYRQLPEEGLKFMVYLQKENIIDESGMPKERFSAEFPKEGPSILRIQQVVRGDSAAYFCASSPSGGRYEQYFGPGTRLTVT.